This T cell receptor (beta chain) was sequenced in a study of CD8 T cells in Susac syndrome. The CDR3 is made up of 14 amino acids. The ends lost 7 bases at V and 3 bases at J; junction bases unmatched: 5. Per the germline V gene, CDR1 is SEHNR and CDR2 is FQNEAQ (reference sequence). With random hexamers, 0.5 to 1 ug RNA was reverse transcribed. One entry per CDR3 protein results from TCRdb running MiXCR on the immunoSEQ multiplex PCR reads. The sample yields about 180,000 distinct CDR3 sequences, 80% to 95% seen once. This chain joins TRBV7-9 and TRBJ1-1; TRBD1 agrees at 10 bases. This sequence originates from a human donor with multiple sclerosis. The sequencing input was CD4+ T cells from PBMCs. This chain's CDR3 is CASTSGTGDTEAFF. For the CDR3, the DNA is TGTGCCAGCACGTCCGGGACAGGGGACACTGAAGCTTTCTTT. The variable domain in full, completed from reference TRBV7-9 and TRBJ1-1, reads DTGVSQNPRHKITKRGQNVTFRCDPISEHNRLYWYRQTLGQGPEFLTYFQNEAQLEKSRLLSDRFSAERPKGSFSTLEIQRTEQGDSAMYLCASTSGTGDTEAFFGQGTRLTVV.